The next 9 T cell receptor beta chains were all read from a single sample in a study of beta chain features in type 1 diabetes. cDNA synthesis used the whole RNA isolate, giving expressed TCRB sequences. The repertoire was sequenced with immunoSEQ multiplex PCR; TCRdb's copy has only in-frame clones and lacks some. The repertoire holds 250,000 or so clones, with about 26% as singletons. The sample comprised central memory CD4+ T cells from blood. These TCRs come from a man between 25 and 39 years old in good health.

This clone was seen many times. The sample has other DNA sequences that encode this CDR3 too. This chain uses TRBV29-1 with TRBJ2-5, with a possible D match to TRBD2 (5 bases). This CDR3 comprises 14 residues. Germline-derived CDR1 and CDR2 are SQVTM and ANQGSEA. Trimming took off 2 bases at V and 6 bases at J, with 16 bases between the two ends. The CDR3 is CSVERRGEVKTQYF. CDR3 coding DNA: TGCAGCGTTGAACGACGGGGAGAAGTGAAGACCCAGTACTTC.

This clone has a count of ten or more. This rearrangement joins TRBV6-5 to TRBJ1-5; no definite D call. Trimming removed 6 bases at V and 0 bases at J, with 6 bases between. In germline, CDR1 is MNHEY, CDR2 SVGAGI. The CDR3 loop spans 13 amino acids. The CDR3 sequence is CASRAYSNQPQHF. The CDR3 DNA sequence: TGTGCCAGCAGGGCGTATAGCAATCAGCCCCAGCATTTT.

This clone has a handful of counts. The V gene is TRBV7-2, the J gene TRBJ2-3, with D unclear. Per the germline V gene, CDR1 is SGHTA and CDR2 is FQGNSA. V was shortened by 4 bases and J by 0 bases, with 8 bases between the two germline ends. CDR3 length: 14 residues. This CDR3 reads CASSSLISTDTQYF. The DNA for the CDR3 is TGTGCCAGCAGCTCGCTAATAAGCACAGATACGCAGTATTTT.

The V gene is TRBV21-1, the J gene TRBJ2-7; the table's D call TRBD2 went unverified against the DNA. TRBV21-1 is termed a pseudogene. This CDR3 has 13 residues. CDR3 in amino acids: CASSKVLVYEQYF. In DNA, the CDR3 is TGTGCCAGCAGCAAAGTCCTAGTCTACGAGCAGTACTTC.

V gene TRBV7-2 combines with J gene TRBJ2-7; maybe TRBD2 (6 bases). Germline V gene sequence: CDR1 SGHTA, CDR2 FQGNSA. The CDR3 totals 15 residues. V lost 2 bases and J lost 2, with 13 bases in between. In DNA form, the CDR3 reads TGTGCCAGCAGCTTATTGGGACTTGCAGCCTACGAGCAGTACTTC. Encoded protein: CASSLLGLAAYEQYF.

This clone appeared a few times. The chain recombines TRBV10-3 with TRBJ2-5; perhaps TRBD2 as D (7 bases). V lost 8 bases and J 5 bases, leaving 21 bases between the germline ends. The CDR3 sequence is 15 residues long. Germline assignment: CDR1 ENHRY and CDR2 SYGVKD. CDR3 sequence reads: CAIGQDRGGQETQYF. The CDR3 DNA reads as TGTGCCATCGGCCAGGATAGGGGGGGCCAGGAGACCCAGTACTTC.

This clone was counted a few times. The chain joins TRBV30 to TRBJ2-6; perhaps D is TRBD1 or TRBD2 (5 bases each). This CDR3 spans 19 amino acids. Trimming left V 2 bases short and J 0 bases short, with 20 bases between. Per the germline V gene, CDR1 is GTSNPN and CDR2 is SVGIG (reference sequence). CDR3 nucleotide sequence: TGTGCCTGGAGTCCCGATGAGGGGCGCGCATGCTCTGGGGCCAACGTCCTGACTTTC. The encoded protein is CAWSPDEGRACSGANVLTF.

This clone turned up a few times. This chain links TRBV14 with TRBJ2-1, with TRBD2 matching over 10 bases. The CDR3 extends over 20 amino acids. Per the germline V gene, CDR1 is SGHDN and CDR2 is FVKESK. V gave up 2 bases and J gave up 1 base; unmatched junction bases: 14. The CDR3 nucleotides read TGTGCCAGCAGCCAACCCCAGAATAGCGGGGGGAAATTGTCCTACAATGAGCAGTTCTTC. It translates to CASSQPQNSGGKLSYNEQFF.

This clone was seen more than once but under ten times. The same CDR3 also results from other DNA sequences found in this sample. V gene TRBV5-1 combines with J gene TRBJ2-5, with D possibly being TRBD1 (5 bases). With 0 bases removed from V and 1 base from J, the gap between germline ends came to 10 bases. The CDR3 is 15 residues long. Per germline, CDR1 SGHRS and CDR2 YFSETQ. CDR3: CASSLDTGPQETQYF. The CDR3 DNA is TGCGCCAGCAGCTTGGATACAGGCCCCCAAGAGACCCAGTACTTC. The full variable domain, with the rest looked up from reference TRBV5-1 and TRBJ2-5, is KAGVTQTPRYLIKTRGQQVTLSCSPISGHRSVSWYQQTPGQGLQFLFEYFSETQRNKGNFPGRFSGRQFSNSRSEMNVSTLELGDSALYLCASSLDTGPQETQYFGPGTRLLVL.